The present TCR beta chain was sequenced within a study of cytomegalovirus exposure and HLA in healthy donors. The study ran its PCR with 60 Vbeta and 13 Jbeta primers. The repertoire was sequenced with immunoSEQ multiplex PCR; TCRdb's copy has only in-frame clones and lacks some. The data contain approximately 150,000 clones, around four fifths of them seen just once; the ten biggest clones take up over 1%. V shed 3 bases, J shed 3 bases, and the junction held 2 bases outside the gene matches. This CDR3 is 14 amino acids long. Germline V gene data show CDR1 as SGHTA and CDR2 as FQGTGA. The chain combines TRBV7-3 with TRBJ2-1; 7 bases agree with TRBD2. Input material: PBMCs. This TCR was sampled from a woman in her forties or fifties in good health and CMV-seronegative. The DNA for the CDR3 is TGTGCCAGCAGCTTGTCTAGCGGCTACAATGAGCAGTTCTTC. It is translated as CASSLSSGYNEQFF.